This TCR beta chain was identified in a study of early T cells in non-severe SARS-CoV-2 infection. Overall study context: Sequenced bulk RNA came from whole blood that was unsorted, and chains were unpaired. The study's findings and limits: Matching against VDJdb likely underestimated virus-specific expansions, favoring anti-spike CD8.

The V and J ends lost 0 bases and 4 bases, in that order; junction bases with no gene match: 3. The CDR3 sequence is 15 residues long. The V gene's germline CDR1 is WSHSY and CDR2 SAAADI. Researchers attached unique molecular identifiers to individual cDNA molecules. TCRdb redid the calling of the 5' RACE reads with MiXCR, one entry per CDR3 protein. The repertoire consists of approximately 70,000 distinct CDR3 sequences, with around 9.1% occurring once and the leading ten covering approximately 8%. This clonotype has a count of ten or more. The antigen remains unidentified. Sequencing used whole blood, obtained at baseline. This clonotype was obtained from an adult who was a healthcare worker with PCR-confirmed SARS-CoV-2 infection or an uninfected control (not recorded which). V is TRBV10-2 and J is TRBJ1-5, with 7 positions matching TRBD1. In DNA, the CDR3 is TGCGCCAGCAGTGAGTCCGGGACAGATAATCAGCCCCAGCATTTT. Its translation is CASSESGTDNQPQHF.